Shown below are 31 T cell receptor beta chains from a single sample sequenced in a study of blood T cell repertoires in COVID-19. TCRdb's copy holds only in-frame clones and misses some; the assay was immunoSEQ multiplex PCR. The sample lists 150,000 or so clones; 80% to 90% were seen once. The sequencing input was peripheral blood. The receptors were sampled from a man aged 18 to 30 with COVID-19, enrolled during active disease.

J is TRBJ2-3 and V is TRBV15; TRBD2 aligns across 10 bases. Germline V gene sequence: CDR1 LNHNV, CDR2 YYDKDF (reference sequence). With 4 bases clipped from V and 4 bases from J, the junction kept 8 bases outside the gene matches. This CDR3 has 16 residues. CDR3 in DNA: TGTGCCACCAGCATTAACAGCGGGAGGGCCTCAGATACGCAGTATTTT. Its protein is CATSINSGRASDTQYF.

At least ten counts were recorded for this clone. CDR3 sequence reads: CASSQATSGSPLSTGELFF. The CDR3, as DNA: TGCGCCAGCAGCCAAGCGACTAGCGGGAGTCCTCTGAGCACCGGGGAGCTGTTTTTT. This rearrangement joins TRBV4-3 to TRBJ2-2; 12 nucleotides match TRBD2. Trimming removed 1 base from V and 4 bases from J; junction bases left unmatched: 10. The CDR3 is made up of 19 amino acids. Germline CDR1 is LGHNA and CDR2 is YSLEER.

The CDR3 region has the DNA TGTGCCAGCTCAATAACTCGTCACAGTGACGACGCTTTCTTT. Amino acids: CASSITRHSDDAFF. J is TRBJ1-1 and V is TRBV18; D call uncertain. This CDR3 region has 14 residues. Per the germline V gene, CDR1 is KGHSH and CDR2 is LQKENI. The germline V and J ends were trimmed by 5 bases and 11 bases, with 21 bases remaining between them.

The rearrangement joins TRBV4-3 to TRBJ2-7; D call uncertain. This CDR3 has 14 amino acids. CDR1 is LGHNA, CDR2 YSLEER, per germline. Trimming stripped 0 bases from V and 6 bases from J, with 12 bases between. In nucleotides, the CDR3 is TGCGCCAGCAGCCAAGATGAGATGGGCGCCGAGCAGTACTTC. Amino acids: CASSQDEMGAEQYF.

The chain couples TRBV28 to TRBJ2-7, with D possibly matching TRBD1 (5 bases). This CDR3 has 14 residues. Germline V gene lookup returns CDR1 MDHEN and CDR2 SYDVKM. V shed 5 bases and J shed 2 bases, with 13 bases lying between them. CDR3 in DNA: TGTGCCAGCAGTGTTGGACACACGCCCTACGAGCAGTACTTC. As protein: CASSVGHTPYEQYF.

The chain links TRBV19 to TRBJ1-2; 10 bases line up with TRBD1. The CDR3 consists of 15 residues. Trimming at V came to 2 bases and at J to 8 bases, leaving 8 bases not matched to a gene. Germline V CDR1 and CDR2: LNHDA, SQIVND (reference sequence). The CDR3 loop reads CASSIMDRGVDGYTF. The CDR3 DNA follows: TGTGCCAGTAGTATAATGGACAGGGGGGTCGACGGCTACACCTTC.

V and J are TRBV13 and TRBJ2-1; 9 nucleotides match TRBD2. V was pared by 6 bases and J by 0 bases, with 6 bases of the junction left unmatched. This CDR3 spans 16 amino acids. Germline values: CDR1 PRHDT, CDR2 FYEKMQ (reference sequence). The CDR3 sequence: CASSSSGASSYNEQFF. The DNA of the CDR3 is TGTGCCAGCAGTTCTAGCGGGGCGAGCTCCTACAATGAGCAGTTCTTC.

This CDR3 is CASSYSRQGRDNEQFF. Here the CDR3 DNA reads TGTGCCAGCAGTTACTCGAGGCAGGGAAGGGACAATGAGCAGTTCTTC. The gene calls are TRBV6-5 and TRBJ2-1, with D possibly matching TRBD1 (5 bases). V was pared by 0 bases and J by 5 bases, with 14 bases between. CDR1 MNHEY and CDR2 SVGAGI come from the germline V gene. The CDR3 loop spans 16 amino acids.

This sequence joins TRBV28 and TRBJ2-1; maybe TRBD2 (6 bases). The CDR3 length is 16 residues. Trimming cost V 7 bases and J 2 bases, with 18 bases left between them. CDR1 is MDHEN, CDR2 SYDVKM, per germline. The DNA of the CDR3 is TGTGCCAGCAAGGGAGCGGGTTTGCCGGCCTACAATGAGCAGTTCTTC. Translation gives CASKGAGLPAYNEQFF.

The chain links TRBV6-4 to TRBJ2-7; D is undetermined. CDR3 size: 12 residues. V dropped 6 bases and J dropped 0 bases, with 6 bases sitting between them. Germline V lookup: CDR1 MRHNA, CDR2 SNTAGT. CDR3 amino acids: CASSGSSYEQYF. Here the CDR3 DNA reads TGTGCCAGCAGCGGGTCCTCCTACGAGCAGTACTTC.

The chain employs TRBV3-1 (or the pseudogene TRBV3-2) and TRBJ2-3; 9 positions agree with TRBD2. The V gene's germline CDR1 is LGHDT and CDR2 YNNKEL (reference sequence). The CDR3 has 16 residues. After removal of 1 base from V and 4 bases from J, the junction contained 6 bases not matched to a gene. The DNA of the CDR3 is TGTGCCAGCAGCCAAGGGGGCGGGAGGGGGCCAGATACGCAGTATTTT. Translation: CASSQGGGRGPDTQYF.

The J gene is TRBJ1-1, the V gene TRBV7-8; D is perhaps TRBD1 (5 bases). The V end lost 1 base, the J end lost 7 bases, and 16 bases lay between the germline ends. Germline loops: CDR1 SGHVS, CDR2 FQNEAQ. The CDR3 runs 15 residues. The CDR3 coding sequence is TGTGCCAGCAGCTTAGGCAGGACATTAGCAGGTGAAGCTTTCTTT. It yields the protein CASSLGRTLAGEAFF. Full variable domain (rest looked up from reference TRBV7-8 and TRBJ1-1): GAGVSQSPRYKVAKRGQDVALRCDPISGHVSLFWYQQALGQGPEFLTYFQNEAQLDKSGLPSDRFFAERPEGSVSTLKIQRTQQEDSAVYLCASSLGRTLAGEAFFGQGTRLTVV.

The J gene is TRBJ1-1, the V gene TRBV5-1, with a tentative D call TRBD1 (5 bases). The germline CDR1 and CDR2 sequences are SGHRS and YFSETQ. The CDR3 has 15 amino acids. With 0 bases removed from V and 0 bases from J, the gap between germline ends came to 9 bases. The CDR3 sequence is CASSLAAGMNTEAFF. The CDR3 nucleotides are TGCGCCAGCAGCTTGGCCGCAGGGATGAACACTGAAGCTTTCTTT.

The CDR3 sequence is CASSLARAANTGELFF. CDR3 coding DNA: TGTGCCAGCAGCTTAGCCCGCGCGGCGAACACCGGGGAGCTGTTTTTT. V and J are TRBV7-2 and TRBJ2-2; the D is unclear. CDR3 size: 16 residues. Germline lookup yields CDR1 SGHTA and CDR2 FQGNSA. The V and J ends lost 0 bases and 0 bases respectively, with 8 bases between them.

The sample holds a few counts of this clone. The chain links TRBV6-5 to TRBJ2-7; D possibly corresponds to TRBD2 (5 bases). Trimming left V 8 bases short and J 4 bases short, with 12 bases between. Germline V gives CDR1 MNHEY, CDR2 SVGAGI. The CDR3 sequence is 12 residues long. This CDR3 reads CASHTRDYEQYF. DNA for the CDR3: TGTGCCAGCCACACCCGGGATTACGAGCAGTACTTC.

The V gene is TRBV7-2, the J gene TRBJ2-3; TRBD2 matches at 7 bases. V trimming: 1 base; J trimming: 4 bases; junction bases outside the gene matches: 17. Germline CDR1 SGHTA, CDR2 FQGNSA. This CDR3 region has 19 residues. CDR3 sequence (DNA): TGTGCCAGCAGCTTAGATGGGGTGACGGCGGGAGTAGGAGCAGATACGCAGTATTTT. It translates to CASSLDGVTAGVGADTQYF.

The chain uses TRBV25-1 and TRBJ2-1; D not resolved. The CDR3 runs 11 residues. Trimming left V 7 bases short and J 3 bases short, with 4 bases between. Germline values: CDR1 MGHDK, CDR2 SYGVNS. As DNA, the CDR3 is TGTGCCAGCACGGGCTACAATGAGCAGTTCTTC. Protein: CASTGYNEQFF.

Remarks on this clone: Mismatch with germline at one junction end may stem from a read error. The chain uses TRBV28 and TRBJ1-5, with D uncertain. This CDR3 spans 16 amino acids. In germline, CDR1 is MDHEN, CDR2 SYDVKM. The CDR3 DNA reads TGCCCTGCCAGCAGTTTCCCAGGCCCTTTCGATCAGCCCCAGCATTTT. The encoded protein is CPASSFPGPFDQPQHF.

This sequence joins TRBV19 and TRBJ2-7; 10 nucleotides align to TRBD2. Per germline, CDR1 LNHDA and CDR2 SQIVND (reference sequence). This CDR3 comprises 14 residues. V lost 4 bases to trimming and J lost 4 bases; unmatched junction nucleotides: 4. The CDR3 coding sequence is TGTGCCAGTAGTACTAGCGGGAGAGGGTACGAGCAGTACTTC. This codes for CASSTSGRGYEQYF. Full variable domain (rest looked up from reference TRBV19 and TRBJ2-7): DGGITQSPKYLFRKEGQNVTLSCEQNLNHDAMYWYRQDPGQGLRLIYYSQIVNDFQKGDIAEGYSVSREKKESFPLTVTSAQKNPTAFYLCASSTSGRGYEQYFGPGTRLTVT.

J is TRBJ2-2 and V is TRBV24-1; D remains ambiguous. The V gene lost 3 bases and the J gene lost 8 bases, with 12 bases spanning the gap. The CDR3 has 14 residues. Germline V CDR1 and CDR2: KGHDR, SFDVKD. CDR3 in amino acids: CATSDANFRGELFF. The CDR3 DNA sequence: TGTGCCACCAGTGATGCAAATTTTCGGGGGGAGCTGTTTTTT.

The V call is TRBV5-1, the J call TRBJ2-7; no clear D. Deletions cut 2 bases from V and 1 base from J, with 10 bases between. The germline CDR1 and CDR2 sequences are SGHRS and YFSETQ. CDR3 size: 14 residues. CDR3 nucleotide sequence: TGCGCCAGCAGCTTAGGCGGCCGGTCCTACGAGCAGTACTTC. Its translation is CASSLGGRSYEQYF.

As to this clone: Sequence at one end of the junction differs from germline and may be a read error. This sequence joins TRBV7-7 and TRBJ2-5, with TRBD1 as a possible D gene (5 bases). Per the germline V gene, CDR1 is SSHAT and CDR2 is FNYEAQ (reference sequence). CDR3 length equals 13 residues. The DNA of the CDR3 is TGTGCTAGCAGCTCGGCAGGGCGAGAGACCCAGTACTTC. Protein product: CASSSAGRETQYF. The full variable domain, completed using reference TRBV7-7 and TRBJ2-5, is GAGVSQSPRYKVTKRGQDVTLRCDPISSHATLYWYQQALGQGPEFLTYFNYEAQPDKSGLPSDRFSAERPEGSISTLTIQRTEQRDSAMYRCASSSAGRETQYFGPGTRLLVL.

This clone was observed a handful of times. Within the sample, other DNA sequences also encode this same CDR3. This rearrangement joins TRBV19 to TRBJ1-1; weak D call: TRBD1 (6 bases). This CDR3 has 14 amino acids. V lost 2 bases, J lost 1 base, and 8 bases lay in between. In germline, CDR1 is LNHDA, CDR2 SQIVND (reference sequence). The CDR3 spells CASSILGQNTEAFF. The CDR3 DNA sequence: TGTGCCAGTAGTATACTGGGACAGAACACTGAAGCTTTCTTT.

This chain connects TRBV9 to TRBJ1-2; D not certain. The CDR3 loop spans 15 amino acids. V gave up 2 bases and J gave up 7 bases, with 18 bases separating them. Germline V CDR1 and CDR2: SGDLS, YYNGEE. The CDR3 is CASSVSVRQDGGYTF. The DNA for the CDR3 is TGTGCCAGCAGCGTTTCGGTCAGGCAGGATGGTGGCTACACCTTC.

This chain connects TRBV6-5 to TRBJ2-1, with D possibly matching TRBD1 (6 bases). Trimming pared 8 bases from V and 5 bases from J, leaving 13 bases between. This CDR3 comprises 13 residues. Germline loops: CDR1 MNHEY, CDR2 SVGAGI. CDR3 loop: CASGLTGHNEQFF. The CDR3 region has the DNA TGTGCCAGCGGGTTGACAGGACACAATGAGCAGTTCTTC.

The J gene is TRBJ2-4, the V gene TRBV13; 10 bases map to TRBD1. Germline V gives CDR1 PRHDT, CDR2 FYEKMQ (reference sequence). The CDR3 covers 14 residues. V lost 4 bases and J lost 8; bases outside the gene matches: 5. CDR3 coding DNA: TGTGCCAGCAGCTCCGGGACAGGGGCCGACATTCAGTACTTC. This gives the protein CASSSGTGADIQYF.

CDR3 residues: CASSQGRNTEAFF. CDR3 DNA sequence: TGTGCCAGCAGCCAGGGGCGAAACACTGAAGCTTTCTTT. The chain employs TRBV11-2 and TRBJ1-1, with a weak D call TRBD1 (6 bases). V was shortened by 5 bases and J by 2 bases, with 9 bases between the two germline ends. The CDR3 runs to 13 residues. The germline CDR1 and CDR2 sequences are SGHAT and FQNNGV.

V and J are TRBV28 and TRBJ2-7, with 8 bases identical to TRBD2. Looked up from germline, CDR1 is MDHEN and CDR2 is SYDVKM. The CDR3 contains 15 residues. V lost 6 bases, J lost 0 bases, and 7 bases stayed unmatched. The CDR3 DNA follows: TGTGCCAGCAGCCTACTAGCGGAGAACTCCTACGAGCAGTACTTC. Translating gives CASSLLAENSYEQYF.

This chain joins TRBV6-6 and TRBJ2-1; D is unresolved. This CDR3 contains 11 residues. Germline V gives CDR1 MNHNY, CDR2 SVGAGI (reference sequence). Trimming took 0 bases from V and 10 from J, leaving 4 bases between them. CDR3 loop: CASSYSGEQFF. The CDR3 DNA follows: TGTGCCAGCAGTTACTCCGGGGAGCAGTTCTTC.

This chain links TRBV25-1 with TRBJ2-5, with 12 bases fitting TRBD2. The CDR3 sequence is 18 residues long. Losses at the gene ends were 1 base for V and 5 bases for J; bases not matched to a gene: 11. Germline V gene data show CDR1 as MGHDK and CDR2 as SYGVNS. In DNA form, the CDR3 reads TGTGCCAGCAGTGAATGGAAGGGGACTAGCGGGCCGTGGGAGACCCAGTACTTC. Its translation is CASSEWKGTSGPWETQYF.

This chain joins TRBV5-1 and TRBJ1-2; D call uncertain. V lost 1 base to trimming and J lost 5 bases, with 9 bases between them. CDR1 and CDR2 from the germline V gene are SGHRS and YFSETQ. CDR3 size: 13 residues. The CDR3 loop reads CASSLNRAYGYTF. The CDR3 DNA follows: TGCGCCAGCAGCTTGAACAGAGCTTATGGCTACACCTTC.